This T cell receptor (beta chain) was profiled in a study of T cells in localized non-small cell lung cancer. Study results and caveats: The appearance of a median approximately 57 of the top 100 tumor clones was seen in adjacent lung. Among the tissues sampled, uninvolved adjacent lung had the highest T cell clonality, above tumor.

Regarding this clone: Its cognate antigen is unknown.

V shed 0 bases, J shed 0 bases, and the junction held 7 bases outside the gene matches. The germline gives CDR1 KGHSH, CDR2 LQKENI. The CDR3 sequence is 18 residues long. Sequencing was performed with immunoSEQ multiplex PCR; in TCRdb, only in-frame clones are kept and a portion is missing. The table lists 55,000 to 65,000 clones, around 90% of them singletons. The rearrangement joins TRBV18 to TRBJ2-3, with 9 bases identical to TRBD2. This receptor was obtained from a man aged 40 to 70 with stage I squamous cell lung carcinoma. The specimen was peripheral blood, collected before any cancer treatment. The CDR3 is CASSPPGREGLSTDTQYF. The CDR3 DNA sequence: TGTGCCAGCTCACCACCGGGGCGGGAGGGCCTGAGCACAGATACGCAGTATTTT.